The T cell receptor (beta chain) under discussion was sequenced for a study of control samples from healthy donors and cancer patients. Concerning this clone itself: Other DNA sequences within the sample encode an identical CDR3.

Libraries were prepared by immunoSEQ multiplex PCR; TCRdb keeps only in-frame clonotypes and omits some of them. The sample holds approximately 150,000 clones, approximately 91% seen once. The CDR3 has 13 amino acids. V lost 0 bases and J lost 2, with 5 bases in between. The germline gives CDR1 SGDLS, CDR2 YYNGEE. This clonotype originated in a young man in good health. Specimen: blood. The J gene is TRBJ1-1, the V gene TRBV9, with no clear D. The CDR3 spells CASSVEGNTEAFF. Here the CDR3 DNA reads TGTGCCAGCAGCGTAGAGGGTAACACTGAAGCTTTCTTT.